This paragraph covers one T cell receptor beta chain sequence. No antigen is known for it. This sample was taken from a study of Ad26.COV2.S vaccination and SARS-CoV-2 variants. Study-level background: Into the muscle, Ad26.COV2.S was dosed once or twice, 56 days apart. The study's findings and limits: A substantial breadth of spike-specific CD8+ and CD4+ T cell responses after vaccination has been reported. Vaccine recipients had higher spike-specific TCR breadth than placebo recipients.

V was clipped by 5 bases and J by 5 bases; unmatched bases: 5. Germline values: CDR1 SGHTA, CDR2 FQGTGA. The CDR3 has 14 amino acids. The treatment here: about 20 received Ad26.COV2.S at low or high dose, single or two shots; 5 received placebo; per-sample allocation not given. Repertoires come from day 63 after the first vaccine or placebo injection. Within Boston, the person who donated was an adult of 18-55 years. Assay used: immunoSEQ multiplex PCR; TCRdb lists only in-frame clones, some missing. The sample lists about 680,000 clones, around 92% occurring once. V is TRBV7-3 and J is TRBJ2-1; 8 bases align to TRBD1. The source of this sequence is a person between 18 and 60 years old who received the Ad26.COV2.S COVID-19 vaccine or a placebo. The source was peripheral blood, collected in a trial of Ad26.COV2.S vaccine versus placebo. The CDR3, as DNA: TGTGCCAGCAGCCTCCGGACAGGGAACAATGAGCAGTTCTTC. Translation: CASSLRTGNNEQFF. The whole variable domain, remainder taken from reference TRBV7-3 and TRBJ2-1, is GAGVSQTPSNKVTEKGKYVELRCDPISGHTALYWYRQSLGQGPEFLIYFQGTGAADDSGLPNDRFFAVRPEGSVSTLKIQRTERGDSAVYLCASSLRTGNNEQFFGPGTRLTVL.